The 10 T cell receptor beta chains presented below share a single source sample, sequenced in a study of T cell responses to AZD1222 COVID-19 vaccine. TCRdb keeps only in-frame clones here, not all; method: immunoSEQ multiplex PCR. This sample yields roughly 140,000 clones, of which roughly 89% are seen a single time; roughly 5.6% belongs to the top ten. Here the sequenced sample was peripheral blood, taken on day 0 of AZD1222 vaccination. These receptors were collected from an adult in good health.

The V call is TRBV18, the J call TRBJ2-2; tentatively, D is TRBD1 (6 bases). V lost 8 bases and J lost 6, with 13 bases in between. CDR3 length equals 13 residues. CDR1 and CDR2 (germline): KGHSH, LQKENI. The CDR3 sequence: CASPEGVAGELFF. CDR3 coding DNA: TGTGCCAGCCCTGAGGGGGTAGCCGGGGAGCTGTTTTTT.

The V gene is TRBV6-2 or TRBV6-3, the J gene TRBJ2-3, with D tentatively TRBD1 (6 bases). This CDR3 has 13 residues. V was cut by 5 bases and J by 2 bases, with 8 bases left in between. Germline V gene sequence: CDR1 MNHEY, CDR2 SVGEGT. The CDR3 nucleotides are TGTGCCAGCAGTCAGGGGTACACAGATACGCAGTATTTT. Its translation is CASSQGYTDTQYF.

The genes are TRBV19 and TRBJ2-1; D is unclear. V was shortened by 4 bases and J by 12 bases, with 13 bases between the two germline ends. CDR3 length: 12 residues. CDR1 is LNHDA, CDR2 SQIVND, per germline (reference sequence). The CDR3 nucleotides read TGTGCCAGTAGTAGGAACAGACTCGGGCAGTTCTTC. This gives the protein CASSRNRLGQFF.

V and J are TRBV4-2 and TRBJ1-6; 7 bases are a match to TRBD1. Germline V CDR1 and CDR2: LGHNA, YNFKEQ. The CDR3 totals 18 residues. J lost 0 bases, V lost 7 bases, and 12 bases had no gene match. CDR3: CASNDEGAESSYNSPLHF. DNA of the CDR3: TGTGCCAGCAACGATGAGGGGGCCGAAAGCTCCTATAATTCACCCCTCCACTTT.

The rearrangement links TRBV27 to TRBJ1-1; 7 bases are a match to TRBD1. The CDR3 contains 15 residues. V lost 4 bases and J lost 3; bases outside the gene matches: 8. Germline V gene lookup returns CDR1 MNHEY and CDR2 SMNVEV (reference sequence). The CDR3 DNA is TGTGCCAGCAGTTCGACAGGGAAGGGGTACACTGAAGCTTTCTTT. Its protein is CASSSTGKGYTEAFF.

The V and J genes are TRBV9 and TRBJ2-1; D is possibly TRBD1 or TRBD2 (6 bases each). The V gene lost 4 bases and the J gene lost 10 bases, with 12 bases spanning the gap. Germline V gene lookup returns CDR1 SGDLS and CDR2 YYNGEE. The length of the CDR3 is 12 residues. CDR3 in DNA: TGTGCCAGCAGCCCCGGGGGCGAGGAGCAGTTCTTC. Translated, it gives CASSPGGEEQFF.

The chain has TRBV7-2 and TRBJ1-5, with a weak D call TRBD1 (5 bases). Germline V gene data show CDR1 as SGHTA and CDR2 as FQGNSA. The CDR3 totals 13 residues. V was shortened by 10 bases and J by 3 bases, with 13 bases between the two germline ends. CDR3 in amino acids: CAIAAGANQPQHF. The DNA for the CDR3 is TGTGCCATTGCCGCTGGGGCCAATCAGCCCCAGCATTTT.

V is TRBV5-1 and J is TRBJ1-2; TRBD1 is a possible D gene (5 bases). Trimming stripped 1 base from V and 3 bases from J, with 10 bases between. Germline values: CDR1 SGHRS, CDR2 YFSETQ. The CDR3 extends over 14 amino acids. The CDR3 coding sequence is TGCGCCAGCAGCTTGAGTAGGGGTGACTATGGCTACACCTTC. Its protein is CASSLSRGDYGYTF. Drawing the rest from reference TRBV5-1 and TRBJ1-2, the complete variable domain is KAGVTQTPRYLIKTRGQQVTLSCSPISGHRSVSWYQQTPGQGLQFLFEYFSETQRNKGNFPGRFSGRQFSNSRSEMNVSTLELGDSALYLCASSLSRGDYGYTFGSGTRLTVV.

V gene TRBV4-1 combines with J gene TRBJ2-7; 9 bases line up with TRBD1. Germline V gene data show CDR1 as MGHRA and CDR2 as YSYEKL. There are 16 residues in the CDR3. Unmatched junction bases numbered 9, after V lost 3 bases and J lost 3 bases. The CDR3 reads CASSHPTGGAYYEQYF. The CDR3 DNA follows: TGCGCCAGCAGCCACCCAACAGGGGGCGCTTACTACGAGCAGTACTTC.

The V and J genes are TRBV20-1 and TRBJ2-5; the D call may be TRBD1 or TRBD2 (5 bases each). Looked up from germline, CDR1 is DFQATT and CDR2 is SNEGSKA (reference sequence). The CDR3 is made up of 12 amino acids. V shed 3 bases and J shed 4 bases, with 9 bases lying between them. CDR3 bases: TGCAGTGCTAGTCTTGGGGGAGAGACCCAGTACTTC. It is translated as CSASLGGETQYF.